This T cell receptor (beta chain) comes out of a study of shared clonotypes between healthy human individuals. V was clipped by 1 base and J by 5 bases; unmatched bases: 5. The CDR3 spans 14 residues. CDR1 and CDR2 from the germline V gene are MGHRA and YSYEKL. Sequencing used immunoSEQ multiplex PCR; TCRdb keeps in-frame clones, though not all of them. Of under 2,000,000 clones detected, just under 95% appear once; the ten largest clones hold approximately 1.2%. Terminally differentiated effector memory CD45RA+ cells were left out of the naive CD8 fraction, which was CD45RO-negative and positively selected for CCR7.

Material: naive CD8+ T cells sorted from blood. The TCR originated in a young man in good health. V usage is TRBV4-1 and J usage is TRBJ2-7; 7 nucleotides align to TRBD1. The CDR3 loop is CASSQADRVDEQYF. The CDR3 DNA reads as TGCGCCAGCAGCCAAGCCGACAGGGTAGACGAGCAGTACTTC.